The TCR beta chain described here comes from a study of human T cells and chemical hapten exposure. The V gene's germline CDR1 is SQVTM and CDR2 ANQGSEA. J lost 5 bases, V lost 2 bases, and 9 bases had no gene match. This CDR3 is 15 amino acids long. Time point here: pre-sensitization, week 0. Treatment indicated: therapeutic diphenylcyclopropenone sensitization with weekly scalp DPC. A single record per CDR3 protein comes from TCRdb applying MiXCR to the RACE reads. This sample has approximately 77,000 distinct CDR3 sequences; 14% occur once, and the top ten carry roughly 4.8%. A few counts support this clonotype.

Material: whole blood, obtained in connection with sensitization to the hapten diphenylcyclopropenone (DPC). The chain combines TRBV29-1 with TRBJ2-3; 8 nucleotides align to TRBD2. The sequence came from a woman aged 50 to 60 with alopecia areata. Some clones in this sample may be carry-over from other donors' samples. The CDR3 loop is CSVERRAGDGDTQYF. The DNA of the CDR3 is TGCAGCGTTGAACGTCGAGCGGGAGATGGAGATACGCAGTATTTT.